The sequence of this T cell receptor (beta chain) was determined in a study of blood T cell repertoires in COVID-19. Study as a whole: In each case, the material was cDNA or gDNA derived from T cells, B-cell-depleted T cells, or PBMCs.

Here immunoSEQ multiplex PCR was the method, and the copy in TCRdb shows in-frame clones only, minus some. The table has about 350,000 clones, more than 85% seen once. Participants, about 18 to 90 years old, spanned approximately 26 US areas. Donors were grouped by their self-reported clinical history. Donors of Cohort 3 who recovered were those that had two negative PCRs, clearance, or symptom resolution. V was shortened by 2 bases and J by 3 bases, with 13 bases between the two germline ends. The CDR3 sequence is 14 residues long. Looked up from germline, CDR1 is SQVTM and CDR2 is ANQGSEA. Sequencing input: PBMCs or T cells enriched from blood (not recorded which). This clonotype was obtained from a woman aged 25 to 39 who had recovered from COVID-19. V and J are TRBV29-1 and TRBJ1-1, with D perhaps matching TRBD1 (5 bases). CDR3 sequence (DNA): TGCAGCGTTGAATCCAGGGCGCCTCACACTGAAGCTTTCTTT. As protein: CSVESRAPHTEAFF.